This is a list of T cell receptor beta chains from one sample in a study of blood T cell repertoires in COVID-19. Only in-frame clones appear in the TCRdb table, and some are missing; sequencing was by immunoSEQ multiplex PCR. Seen here are tens of thousands of clones, approximately 87% observed once, and the top ten hold approximately 15%. Sample: peripheral blood. All receptors derive from a man aged 70-80 years with active COVID-19. Both conserved end residues are part of each CDR3. D genes are given only for firm matches. The size of a clone is reported for some rows only, either as once, few or many, or as a class for expanded clones.

D gene	clone size	V gene	J gene	CDR3 DNA	CDR3 protein
NA	NA	TRBV27	TRBJ1-1	TGTGCCAGCAGTTTATCCCGTTTTGTTGAAGCTTTCTTT	CASSLSRFVEAFF
NA	NA	TRBV2	TRBJ2-5	TGTGCCAGCAGTGAAGCGGCAGGGCACCAAGAGACCCAGTACTTC	CASSEAAGHQETQYF
TRBD1	NA	TRBV6-1	TRBJ2-7	TGTGCCAGCAGTGAAGTACACAGGGGAGCGTACTTC	CASSEVHRGAYF
NA	NA	TRBV28	TRBJ1-2	TGTGCCAGCAGCCCCTTGGACAGACCTAACTATGGCTACACCTTC	CASSPLDRPNYGYTF
NA	NA	TRBV5-1	TRBJ2-2	TGCGCCAGCAGCTTGACGGGCGCCAGGGGGGACACCGGGGAGCTGTTTTTT	CASSLTGARGDTGELFF
NA	once	TRBV18	TRBJ2-7	TGTGCCAGCTCACCGCCAGGCCCCTACGAGCAGTACTTC	CASSPPGPYEQYF
TRBD1	NA	TRBV5-5	TRBJ1-2	TGTGCCAGCAGCTTGGGACAGGGATTTGGCTACACCTTC	CASSLGQGFGYTF
TRBD1	NA	TRBV5-4	TRBJ1-1	TGTGCCAGCAGCTATACAGGGGAGTGGACTGAAGCTTTCTTT	CASSYTGEWTEAFF
TRBD2	NA	TRBV7-9	TRBJ2-3	TGTGCCAGCAGTCGGACTAGCGGGGGGGCGGGCGCAGATACGCAGTATTTT	CASSRTSGGAGADTQYF
NA	NA	TRBV5-1	TRBJ2-7	TGCGCCAGCAGCCCGGCGGGGATCTCGAGGGACGAGCAGTACTTC	CASSPAGISRDEQYF
TRBD1	NA	TRBV28	TRBJ2-7	TGTGCCAGCAGTTCATTATCCGGGACAGGGCGTTCCTACGAGCAGTACTTC	CASSSLSGTGRSYEQYF
NA	NA	TRBV14	TRBJ1-4	TGTGCCAGCAGCCCAAGGCCGGGGAATGATGAAAAACTGTTTTTT	CASSPRPGNDEKLFF
NA	NA	TRBV2	TRBJ1-2	TGTGCCAGCAGCTATTTGGGGGGGGATGGCTACACCTTC	CASSYLGGDGYTF
TRBD1	NA	TRBV28	TRBJ2-2	TGTGCCAGCAGTTCCCTCGGGACAGCGAACACCGGGGAGCTGTTTTTT	CASSSLGTANTGELFF
NA	NA	TRBV29-1	TRBJ2-1	TGCAGCGTCTCTTCGGTTCACAATGAGCAGTTCTTC	CSVSSVHNEQFF
NA	few	TRBV2	TRBJ1-1	TGTGCCAGCGGTCAGGGGAACACTGAAGCTTTCTTT	CASGQGNTEAFF
TRBD1	NA	TRBV7-2	TRBJ1-2	TGTGCCAGCAGCTTGACTTCCGGGACAGGCATCCCTAATGGCTACACCTTC	CASSLTSGTGIPNGYTF
NA	few	TRBV7-9	TRBJ2-5	TGTGCCAGCAGCTTAGCGGGGGGAAGAGGAGGTAGGGAGACCCAGTACTTC	CASSLAGGRGGRETQYF
NA	NA	TRBV2	TRBJ2-1	TGTGCCAGCATGACGTCTGCGGGCGCCGCCAATGAGCAGTTCTTC	CASMTSAGAANEQFF
NA	NA	TRBV5-6	TRBJ2-3	TGTGCCAGCAGCGGGGGCCTTATTGGTGGCACAGATACGCAGTATTTT	CASSGGLIGGTDTQYF
TRBD1	NA	TRBV20-1	TRBJ1-4	TGCAGTGCTAGTAGGGACAGCCGTAATGAAAAACTGTTTTTT	CSASRDSRNEKLFF
TRBD2	NA	TRBV6-5	TRBJ2-1	TGTGCCAGCAGTCGTAGCGGGGGGTACAATGAGCAGTTCTTC	CASSRSGGYNEQFF